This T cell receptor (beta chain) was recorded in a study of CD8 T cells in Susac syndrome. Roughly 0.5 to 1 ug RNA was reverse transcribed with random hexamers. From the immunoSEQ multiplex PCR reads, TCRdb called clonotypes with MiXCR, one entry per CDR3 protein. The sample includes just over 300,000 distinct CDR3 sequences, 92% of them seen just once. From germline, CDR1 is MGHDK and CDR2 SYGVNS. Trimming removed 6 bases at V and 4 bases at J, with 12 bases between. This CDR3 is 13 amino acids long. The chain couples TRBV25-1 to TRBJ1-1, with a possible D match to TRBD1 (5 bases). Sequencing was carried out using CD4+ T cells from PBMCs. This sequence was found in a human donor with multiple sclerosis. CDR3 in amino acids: CASRFTGLTEAFF. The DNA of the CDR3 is TGTGCCAGCAGGTTTACGGGGCTCACTGAAGCTTTCTTT. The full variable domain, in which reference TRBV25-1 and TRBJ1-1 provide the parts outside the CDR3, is EADIYQTPRYLVIGTGKKITLECSQTMGHDKMYWYQQDPGMELHLIHYSYGVNSTEKGDLSSESTVSRIRTEHFPLTLESARPSHTSQYLCASRFTGLTEAFFGQGTRLTVV.